Below, one T cell receptor (beta chain) is given with its context. Its target is not known. This specimen comes from a study of T cell responses to AZD1222 COVID-19 vaccine. Clones were sequenced by immunoSEQ multiplex PCR, and TCRdb holds only the in-frame ones, with some missing. Counted here are some 60,000 clones, 70% to 90% occurring once; the ten biggest clones make up 6.5% to 8.5%. Regarding the study as a whole: The donor group comprised mostly white British people and more females; the analysis possibly underestimated clonal diversity.

V lost 4 bases, J lost 4 bases, and 16 bases lay in between. The CDR3 has 15 residues. The germline V gene has CDR1 SGHVS and CDR2 FNYEAQ. The sequenced sample was peripheral blood, obtained 28 days after the second AZD1222 dose. The chain links TRBV7-6 to TRBJ1-1; D perhaps matches TRBD1 (5 bases). The source is an adult who received the AZD1222 COVID-19 vaccine. CDR3: CASSSGPPGFTEAFF. The CDR3 nucleotides read TGTGCCAGCAGCTCGGGACCTCCGGGCTTCACTGAAGCTTTCTTT.